The text below deals with one T cell receptor (beta chain). The target antigen is unknown. This entry is derived from a study of PD-L1 blockade in urothelial cancer. Whole-study findings and limits: Tumor-associated TCR clones expanded more in blood at 3 weeks in patients with durable benefit.

Clones were read by immunoSEQ multiplex PCR, and TCRdb kept only the in-frame ones, dropping some. This sample carries about 45,000 clones, 88% of them seen once, and the ten largest clones take roughly 3.6%. The CDR3 is made up of 17 amino acids. Germline assignment: CDR1 SGHNT and CDR2 YYREEE (reference sequence). J gave up 3 bases and V 6 bases, and 14 bases lay outside the gene matches. Patients had urothelial carcinoma that was locally advanced or metastatic. The receptor's source is a man older than 75 with urothelial cancer. The gene calls are TRBV5-4 and TRBJ1-3; 8 bases are shared with TRBD1. This sample comprised PBMCs, obtained around atezolizumab (anti-PD-L1) treatment. The DNA of the CDR3 is TGTGCCAGCACCACTGGACAGGGAGAAGGGTATGGAAACACCATATATTTT. This codes for CASTTGQGEGYGNTIYF.